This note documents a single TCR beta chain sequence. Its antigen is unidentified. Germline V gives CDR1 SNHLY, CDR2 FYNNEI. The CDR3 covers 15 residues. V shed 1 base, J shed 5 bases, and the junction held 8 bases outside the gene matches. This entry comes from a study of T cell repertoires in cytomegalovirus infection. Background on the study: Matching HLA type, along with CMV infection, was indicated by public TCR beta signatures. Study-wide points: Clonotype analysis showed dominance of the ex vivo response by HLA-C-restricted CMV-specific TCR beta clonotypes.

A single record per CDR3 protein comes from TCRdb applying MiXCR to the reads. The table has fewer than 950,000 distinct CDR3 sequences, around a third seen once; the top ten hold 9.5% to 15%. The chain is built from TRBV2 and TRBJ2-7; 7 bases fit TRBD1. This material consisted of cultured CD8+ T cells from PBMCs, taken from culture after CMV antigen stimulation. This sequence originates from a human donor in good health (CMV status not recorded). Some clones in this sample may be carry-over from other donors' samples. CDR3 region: CASSEETGTAHEQYF. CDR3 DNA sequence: TGTGCCAGCAGTGAAGAGACTGGGACAGCCCACGAGCAGTACTTC.